This T cell receptor (beta chain) appears in the sequencing data of a study of graft-versus-host responses after intestinal transplantation. Sequenced by immunoSEQ multiplex PCR; TCRdb stores in-frame clones only, minus some. The table includes tens of thousands of clones, more than 85% detected once. Details on this clone: Its specificity is unknown.

The CDR3 loop spans 14 amino acids. Germline CDR1 is LNHDA and CDR2 is SQIVND (reference sequence). V lost 3 bases to trimming and J lost 4 bases, with 12 bases between them. The material sequenced was unstimulated CD8+ T cells sorted from spleen or lymph node cells, taken before intestinal transplant. The clonotype was recovered from a human donor who received an intestinal transplant. This chain connects TRBV19 to TRBJ1-2; D perhaps matches TRBD1 (6 bases). For the CDR3, the DNA is TGTGCCAGTAGTATTCCGTCAGGGGCCTATGGCTACACCTTC. It translates to CASSIPSGAYGYTF.